The 24 T cell receptor beta chains given below trace back to one sample, sequenced in a study of long-term antiretroviral therapy in people with HIV. Runs used v3.0 of the immunoSEQ assay and were done at survey level. The protocol was immunoSEQ multiplex PCR, while the TCRdb copy is restricted to in-frame clones and leaves out a portion. The data show approximately 17,000 clones, with roughly 80% seen just once and approximately 16% held by the top ten. The starting material was unsorted PBMCs, obtained 2.5 years before starting antiretroviral therapy. Source of these receptors: a woman in her 50s with HIV.

This clone occurred once. The chain has TRBV6-1 and TRBJ2-5; no definite D call. Germline V gene data show CDR1 as MNHNS and CDR2 as SASEGT. The CDR3 spans 13 residues. The V gene lost 6 bases and the J gene lost 6 bases, with 14 bases spanning the gap. CDR3 region: CASRDPSTKTQYF. The DNA for the CDR3 is TGTGCCAGCAGAGATCCCAGCACCAAGACCCAGTACTTC.

This clone is a singleton in its sample. The rearrangement joins TRBV29-1 to TRBJ1-2, with a tentative D call TRBD1 (6 bases). CDR3 length equals 16 residues. The V gene lost 5 bases and the J gene lost 3 bases, with 22 bases spanning the gap. CDR1 and CDR2 (germline): SQVTM, ANQGSEA. This chain's CDR3 is CSVPYPRPGGDYGYTF. The CDR3 region has the DNA TGCAGCGTTCCATACCCGCGGCCCGGGGGCGACTATGGCTACACCTTC.

The V call is TRBV7-2, the J call TRBJ2-1; D ambiguous. The CDR3 contains 12 residues. The V end lost 4 bases, the J end lost 0 bases, and 1 base lay between the germline ends. Germline CDR1 reads SGHTA; CDR2 reads FQGNSA. CDR3 sequence: CASSYSYNEQFF. The DNA for the CDR3 is TGTGCCAGCAGCTACTCCTACAATGAGCAGTTCTTC.

The rearrangement joins TRBV5-1 to TRBJ1-1; TRBD1 aligns across 10 bases. V lost 4 bases to trimming and J lost 1 base; unmatched junction nucleotides: 4. CDR3 length: 15 residues. Germline CDR1 is SGHRS and CDR2 is YFSETQ. CDR3 in amino acids: CASSVTGGENTEAFF. The CDR3 DNA follows: TGCGCCAGCAGCGTGACAGGGGGCGAGAACACTGAAGCTTTCTTT.

This chain connects TRBV7-3 to TRBJ2-5, with D perhaps being TRBD1 or TRBD2 (5 bases each). Trimming cost V 1 base and J 2 bases, with 17 bases left between them. Germline V CDR1 and CDR2: SGHTA, FQGTGA. The CDR3 contains 17 residues. CDR3 nucleotides: TGTGCCAGCAGCTTAAACGGTCAGGGAGCGCGACAAGAGACCCAGTACTTC. Translated, it gives CASSLNGQGARQETQYF.

The chain employs TRBV15 and TRBJ2-5, with a weak D call TRBD1 (5 bases). Deletions cut 8 bases from V and 5 bases from J, with 15 bases between. This CDR3 comprises 13 residues. The germline V gene has CDR1 LNHNV and CDR2 YYDKDF (reference sequence). CDR3 DNA: TGTGCCACCCAACAGGCCTTGGAGGAGACCCAGTACTTC. Its translation is CATQQALEETQYF. The whole variable domain, remainder taken from reference TRBV15 and TRBJ2-5, is DAMVIQNPRYQVTQFGKPVTLSCSQTLNHNVMYWYQQKSSQAPKLLFHYYDKDFNNEADTPDNFQSRRPNTSFCFLDIRSPGLGDTAMYLCATQQALEETQYFGPGTRLLVL.

The chain is built from TRBV7-3 and TRBJ2-1; 7 nucleotides line up with TRBD2. The CDR3 consists of 13 residues. V gave up 4 bases and J gave up 7 bases; unmatched junction bases: 4. CDR1 SGHTA and CDR2 FQGTGA come from the germline V gene. CDR3 amino acids: CASSSLGGNEQFF. CDR3 nucleotide sequence: TGTGCCAGCAGCTCCCTGGGGGGGAATGAGCAGTTCTTC.

This clone was seen a few times. The V gene is TRBV5-4, the J gene TRBJ1-2, with D possibly TRBD1 on 5 matching bases. V was clipped by 0 bases and J by 6 bases, with 12 bases between them. This CDR3 region has 14 residues. In germline, CDR1 is SGHNT, CDR2 YYREEE (reference sequence). The CDR3 reads CASSLAPGTHGYTF. DNA of the CDR3: TGTGCCAGCAGCTTGGCCCCAGGGACGCATGGCTACACCTTC.

Here the CDR3 DNA reads TGTGCCAGCAGTACTGGCTTGAAAGAGACCCAGTACTTC. Amino acid sequence: CASSTGLKETQYF. The chain is built from TRBV6-5 and TRBJ2-5; D is undetermined. The V end was cut by 5 bases, the J end by 3 bases, with 10 bases between. CDR3 length equals 13 residues. Germline CDR1 is MNHEY and CDR2 is SVGAGI.

The chain combines TRBV7-6 with TRBJ2-7; 7 nucleotides agree with TRBD1. V was pared by 5 bases and J by 3 bases, with 4 bases of the junction left unmatched. Germline assignment: CDR1 SGHVS and CDR2 FNYEAQ. The CDR3 contains 13 residues. The CDR3, as DNA: TGTGCCAGCAGCCCCAGACAGGGCTACGAGCAGTACTTC. This sequence encodes CASSPRQGYEQYF.

This clone was observed once. V and J are TRBV7-9 and TRBJ2-7; TRBD1 matches at 8 bases. There are 13 residues in the CDR3. V lost 4 bases to trimming and J lost 5 bases; unmatched junction nucleotides: 4. Germline V lookup: CDR1 SEHNR, CDR2 FQNEAQ (reference sequence). The CDR3 coding sequence is TGTGCCAGCAGCTCCGGACAGGGCAACGAGCAGTACTTC. This translates into CASSSGQGNEQYF.

This clone was seen only a few times. The gene calls are TRBV5-4 and TRBJ2-2; 8 nucleotides line up with TRBD1. CDR3 length equals 15 residues. CDR1 SGHNT and CDR2 YYREEE come from the germline V gene (reference sequence). With 4 bases clipped from V and 5 bases from J, the junction kept 7 bases outside the gene matches. The DNA for the CDR3 is TGTGCCAGCAGCCGGGGACAGGCGGAAACCGGGGAGCTGTTTTTT. Amino acid sequence: CASSRGQAETGELFF.

This clone was detected only a few times. The rearrangement joins TRBV25-1 to TRBJ1-3; D is unclear. The CDR3 has 12 residues. V gave up 3 bases and J gave up 7 bases, with 7 bases separating them. Germline CDR1 reads MGHDK; CDR2 reads SYGVNS. In DNA, the CDR3 is TGTGCCAGCAGTGACAGCCTGAACACCATATATTTT. Its protein product is CASSDSLNTIYF. Full variable domain (rest looked up from reference TRBV25-1 and TRBJ1-3): EADIYQTPRYLVIGTGKKITLECSQTMGHDKMYWYQQDPGMELHLIHYSYGVNSTEKGDLSSESTVSRIRTEHFPLTLESARPSHTSQYLCASSDSLNTIYFGEGSWLTVV.

This clone was seen more than once but under ten times. The chain links TRBV19 to TRBJ1-2; 7 nucleotides match TRBD1. This CDR3 spans 14 amino acids. After removal of 7 bases from V and 1 base from J, the junction contained 6 bases not matched to a gene. The germline V gene has CDR1 LNHDA and CDR2 SQIVND (reference sequence). CDR3 sequence reads: CASKATGYNYGYTF. CDR3 nucleotide sequence: TGTGCCAGTAAGGCGACAGGGTATAACTATGGCTACACCTTC.

The rearrangement uses TRBV5-1 and TRBJ1-2, with 8 bases identical to TRBD1. Germline trimming cut 0 bases from V and 2 bases from J; bases unmatched to any gene: 0. The germline CDR1 and CDR2 sequences are SGHRS and YFSETQ. The CDR3 covers 14 residues. This CDR3 is CASSLGQGNYGYTF. CDR3 nucleotide sequence: TGCGCCAGCAGCTTGGGACAGGGGAACTATGGCTACACCTTC.

This clone has more than one count but fewer than ten. The V gene is TRBV7-7, the J gene TRBJ1-2; 7 bases align to TRBD1. Germline V gene sequence: CDR1 SSHAT, CDR2 FNYEAQ (reference sequence). This CDR3 has 14 residues. V dropped 11 bases and J dropped 2; count of bases not matched to a gene: 11. CDR3 sequence: CAEGRGPVNYGYTF. The CDR3 DNA is TGTGCCGAGGGGAGGGGGCCTGTGAACTATGGCTACACCTTC.

V and J are TRBV5-1 and TRBJ2-2; D might be TRBD1 or TRBD2, each matching 6 bases. The CDR3 is 14 residues long. Germline-derived CDR1 and CDR2 are SGHRS and YFSETQ. Trimming left V 0 bases short and J 7 bases short, with 10 bases between. The CDR3 here is CASSLDGGNGELFF. Written as DNA, the CDR3 is TGCGCCAGCAGCTTGGACGGGGGCAACGGGGAGCTGTTTTTT.

V is TRBV9 and J is TRBJ1-4; D not resolved. Trimming left V 0 bases short and J 5 bases short, with 11 bases between. The CDR3 runs 15 residues. The germline V gene encodes CDR1 SGDLS and CDR2 YYNGEE. The CDR3 sequence is CASSVGFQENEKLFF. The CDR3 nucleotides read TGTGCCAGCAGCGTAGGATTTCAGGAAAATGAAAAACTGTTTTTT.

The chain couples TRBV14 to TRBJ2-4; D is uncertain. CDR1 is SGHDN, CDR2 FVKESK, per germline. The CDR3 consists of 14 residues. V was shortened by 4 bases and J by 3 bases, with 10 bases between the two germline ends. The CDR3 region is CASSPFLDKNIQYF. As DNA, the CDR3 is TGTGCCAGCAGCCCTTTCCTAGACAAAAACATTCAGTACTTC. Full variable domain (rest looked up from reference TRBV14 and TRBJ2-4): EAGVTQFPSHSVIEKGQTVTLRCDPISGHDNLYWYRRVMGKEIKFLLHFVKESKQDESGMPNNRFLAERTGGTYSTLKVQPAELEDSGVYFCASSPFLDKNIQYFGAGTRLSVL.

V usage is TRBV12-5 and J usage is TRBJ2-7; D gene uncertain. CDR1 and CDR2 (germline): LGHNT, FRNRAP. V lost 7 bases, J lost 3 bases, and 7 bases lay in between. The CDR3 has 11 residues. CDR3 residues: CASERNYEQYF. Here the CDR3 DNA reads TGTGCTAGTGAGAGAAACTACGAGCAGTACTTC.

The genes are TRBV4-1 and TRBJ2-1; D is undetermined. Trimming cost V 4 bases and J 4 bases, with 8 bases left between them. Germline V gene data show CDR1 as MGHRA and CDR2 as YSYEKL. This CDR3 spans 13 amino acids. The CDR3 DNA sequence: TGCGCCAGCAGCCCTGGACCTTACAATGAGCAGTTCTTC. It specifies CASSPGPYNEQFF.

V gene TRBV12-5 combines with J gene TRBJ2-3; 12 bases are a match to TRBD2. V gave up 6 bases and J gave up 0 bases; unmatched junction bases: 7. CDR1 and CDR2 (germline): LGHNT, FRNRAP. The length of the CDR3 is 17 residues. The CDR3 DNA reads TGTGCTAGTGGCCCTCTAGCGGGGGGGCCTAGCACAGATACGCAGTATTTT. It translates to CASGPLAGGPSTDTQYF.

This chain connects TRBV7-2 to TRBJ2-3; 10 bases fit TRBD2. V lost 1 base and J lost 5; bases outside the gene matches: 0. This CDR3 region has 14 residues. Germline V lookup: CDR1 SGHTA, CDR2 FQGNSA. DNA of the CDR3: TGTGCCAGCAGCTTAGGACTAGCGGGAGATACGCAGTATTTT. It yields the protein CASSLGLAGDTQYF.

The chain joins TRBV18 to TRBJ1-6; D unclear. V lost 3 bases and J lost 0, with 9 bases in between. The CDR3 totals 16 residues. Germline assignment: CDR1 KGHSH and CDR2 LQKENI. The CDR3 protein is CASSPRSSSYNSPLHF. The CDR3, as DNA: TGTGCCAGCTCACCCCGCAGCAGCTCCTATAATTCACCCCTCCACTTT.